This TCR beta chain appears in the sequencing data of a study of molecular identifiers for immune sequencing clone quantification. CDR1 is SQVTM and CDR2 is ANQGSEA in the germline V gene. Trimming removed 6 bases at V and 4 bases at J, with 12 bases between. This CDR3 is built from 13 residues. TCRdb re-called the PCR reads through MiXCR, storing one row per CDR3 protein. This repertoire shows approximately 500,000 distinct CDR3 sequences, around 25% found once; its top ten account for approximately 0.8%. The sorting of naive CD8 T cells used the CD8+CD4-CCR7+CD45RA+ phenotype. Study observations and caveats: Spiked Jurkat TCR RNA equal to one cell could reportedly be picked out among some 1 million naive cells. Clones that exceeded 20 RNA copies held over 98% of effector molecules, yet under 1% in naive cells.

This clonotype was detected only a few times. The antigen is unknown. The sequence was collected from a human donor in good health. Some libraries in this study had Jurkat cell RNA spiked in. Sample: naive CD8+ T cells from blood, with Jurkat cell RNA spiked in. The subset denotes: FACS-sorted CD8+CD4-CCR7+CD45RA+ naive T cells. J is TRBJ2-2 and V is TRBV29-1; maybe TRBD2 (6 bases). Here the CDR3 DNA reads TGCAGCGTGATTGGGGGGATCACCGGGGAGCTGTTTTTT. Translated: CSVIGGITGELFF.